What follows are 21 T cell receptor beta chains derived from one specimen sequenced in a study of cytomegalovirus exposure and HLA in healthy donors. Primers for the PCR totalled 60 Vbeta and 13 Jbeta. Using immunoSEQ multiplex PCR, the repertoire was profiled, and TCRdb retains in-frame clones only, with some absent. The data contain about 150,000 clones, around 86% of them singletons. Sequenced sample: PBMCs. Every receptor here comes from a woman in her fifties or sixties in good health and CMV-seropositive.

The gene calls are TRBV11-2 and TRBJ2-7; 10 bases are shared with TRBD2. Looked up from germline, CDR1 is SGHAT and CDR2 is FQNNGV. The CDR3 consists of 13 residues. V trimming: 5 bases; J trimming: 4 bases; junction bases outside the gene matches: 2. DNA for the CDR3: TGTGCCAGCAGCATAGCGGGAGGATACGAGCAGTACTTC. Translating gives CASSIAGGYEQYF.

This sequence joins TRBV6-5 and TRBJ2-1, with TRBD1 as a possible D gene (5 bases). This CDR3 has 13 amino acids. Trimming stripped 0 bases from V and 9 bases from J, with 9 bases between. Looked up from germline, CDR1 is MNHEY and CDR2 is SVGAGI. The CDR3 sequence: CASSYSIQGEQFF. The CDR3 DNA reads as TGTGCCAGCAGTTACTCGATTCAGGGTGAGCAGTTCTTC.

This sequence joins TRBV9 and TRBJ2-3, with 7 bases aligning to TRBD2. Germline values: CDR1 SGDLS, CDR2 YYNGEE. The CDR3 loop spans 15 amino acids. The junction had 7 bases not matched to a gene; V was cut back by 3 bases and J by 3 bases. The CDR3 DNA is TGTGCCAGCAGCGGCGGACTAGTCTTTACAGATACGCAGTATTTT. Its protein product is CASSGGLVFTDTQYF.

The chain recombines TRBV4-2 with TRBJ2-1, with TRBD2 identical over 7 bases. This CDR3 has 13 amino acids. V lost 4 bases, J lost 8 bases, and 5 bases stayed unmatched. Germline CDR1 LGHNA, CDR2 YNFKEQ. CDR3 residues: CASSRPTSDEQFF. The CDR3 DNA reads as TGTGCCAGCAGCCGCCCTACTAGCGATGAGCAGTTCTTC.

J is TRBJ2-3 and V is TRBV9; D gene unclear. With 0 bases removed from V and 2 bases from J, the gap between germline ends came to 10 bases. The V gene's germline CDR1 is SGDLS and CDR2 YYNGEE. The CDR3 runs to 15 residues. DNA for the CDR3: TGTGCCAGCAGCGTAGTTGAGGCCCCCACAGATACGCAGTATTTT. Its translation: CASSVVEAPTDTQYF.

The chain is built from TRBV6-5 and TRBJ1-6, with 7 bases lining up with TRBD1. Trimming removed 2 bases from V and 6 bases from J; junction bases left unmatched: 1. CDR1 MNHEY and CDR2 SVGAGI come from the germline V gene. The CDR3 loop spans 14 amino acids. CDR3 sequence (DNA): TGTGCCAGCAGTTACGCAGGGGGTAATTCACCCCTCCACTTT. Translated, it gives CASSYAGGNSPLHF.

The rearrangement joins TRBV6-1 to TRBJ1-1; 7 bases are shared with TRBD1. The CDR3 is 15 residues long. Trimming took 5 bases from V and 3 from J; bases not matched to a gene: 9. Germline V gives CDR1 MNHNS, CDR2 SASEGT. CDR3 sequence (DNA): TGTGCCAGCAGTAGAGGGGGCGGGGTGGACACTGAAGCTTTCTTT. The encoded protein is CASSRGGGVDTEAFF.

The V call is TRBV28, the J call TRBJ2-1; D unresolved. This CDR3 has 12 amino acids. V was cut by 6 bases and J by 8 bases, with 11 bases left in between. Germline-derived CDR1 and CDR2 are MDHEN and SYDVKM. The CDR3 reads CASSSPGDEQFF. For the CDR3, the DNA is TGTGCCAGCAGCTCCCCCGGTGATGAGCAGTTCTTC.

V usage is TRBV20-1 and J usage is TRBJ1-1; TRBD1 matches at 7 bases. The CDR3 has 11 residues. With V trimmed by 5 bases and J by 8 bases, 5 bases remained unmatched. The germline CDR1 and CDR2 sequences are DFQATT and SNEGSKA (reference sequence). The CDR3 loop reads CSAAWTGEAFF. CDR3 DNA: TGCAGTGCTGCCTGGACAGGAGAAGCTTTCTTT.

This clone was picked up a small number of times. V usage is TRBV28 and J usage is TRBJ1-4; D uncertain. V dropped 8 bases and J dropped 7 bases, with 11 bases sitting between them. Germline assignment: CDR1 MDHEN and CDR2 SYDVKM. The CDR3 is 12 residues long. The CDR3 region is CASGSSGEKLFF. CDR3 DNA sequence: TGTGCCAGCGGCAGTTCAGGTGAAAAACTGTTTTTT.

The chain uses TRBV7-3 and TRBJ2-5; 8 positions match TRBD2. The CDR3 spans 14 residues. The germline gives CDR1 SGHTA, CDR2 FQGTGA. The ends lost 6 bases at V and 7 bases at J; junction bases unmatched: 10. The DNA of the CDR3 is TGTGCCAGCAGTTCACGGGGGGCGGGGGGGACCCAGTACTTC. As protein: CASSSRGAGGTQYF.

This clone appeared a few times. This rearrangement joins TRBV5-1 to TRBJ2-5; 10 bases line up with TRBD2. The germline V gene has CDR1 SGHRS and CDR2 YFSETQ. CDR3 length: 15 amino acids. V dropped 3 bases and J dropped 5; count of bases not matched to a gene: 7. The CDR3 region has the DNA TGCGCCAGCAGCTCCCTAGCGGGAGCGGGGGAGACCCAGTACTTC. It yields the protein CASSSLAGAGETQYF.

V gene TRBV2 combines with J gene TRBJ1-1; D call uncertain. Trimming stripped 3 bases from V and 0 bases from J, with 8 bases between. The CDR3 is 14 amino acids. Germline CDR1 and CDR2: SNHLY and FYNNEI. CDR3 sequence: CASSERGLNTEAFF. The DNA for the CDR3 is TGTGCCAGCAGTGAGCGGGGTTTGAACACTGAAGCTTTCTTT. Full variable domain (outside the CDR3, taken from reference TRBV2 and TRBJ1-1): EPEVTQTPSHQVTQMGQEVILRCVPISNHLYFYWYRQILGQKVEFLVSFYNNEISEKSEIFDDQFSVERPDGSNFTLKIRSTKLEDSAMYFCASSERGLNTEAFFGQGTRLTVV.

The J gene is TRBJ2-7, the V gene TRBV30; TRBD1 matches at 7 bases. V was clipped by 5 bases and J by 2 bases; unmatched bases: 3. Germline-derived CDR1 and CDR2 are GTSNPN and SVGIG (reference sequence). The CDR3 covers 12 residues. This CDR3 is CAWDRATYEQYF. The CDR3 nucleotides read TGTGCCTGGGACAGGGCCACCTACGAGCAGTACTTC.

The chain is built from TRBV5-1 and TRBJ1-2; D gene unclear. V was trimmed by 0 bases and J by 4 bases, leaving 13 bases between them. The CDR3 runs to 15 residues. Per the germline V gene, CDR1 is SGHRS and CDR2 is YFSETQ. The CDR3, as DNA: TGCGCCAGCAGCTTGGTCGTCGAGGGAGGCTATGGCTACACCTTC. It is translated as CASSLVVEGGYGYTF.

The chain is built from TRBV7-9 and TRBJ2-2, with TRBD2 matching over 8 bases. The CDR3 consists of 18 residues. From germline, CDR1 is SEHNR and CDR2 FQNEAQ (reference sequence). With V trimmed by 1 base and J by 1 base, 8 bases remained unmatched. As DNA, the CDR3 is TGTGCCAGCAGCTTAGATTTCGGCGGGAGGCTGAACACCGGGGAGCTGTTTTTT. Amino acid sequence: CASSLDFGGRLNTGELFF.

This chain links TRBV11-3 with TRBJ2-2; tentatively, D is TRBD1 (5 bases). The CDR3 extends over 14 amino acids. Trimming removed 2 bases at V and 3 bases at J, with 7 bases between. The germline CDR1 and CDR2 sequences are SGHNT and YENEEA. The CDR3 bases are TGTGCCAGCAGCTTAAGCAGGGACACCGGGGAGCTGTTTTTT. Its translation: CASSLSRDTGELFF. Combining the CDR3 with reference TRBV11-3 and TRBJ2-2 gives the whole variable domain EAGVVQSPRYKIIEKKQPVAFWCNPISGHNTLYWYLQNLGQGPELLIRYENEEAVDDSQLPKDRFSAERLKGVDSTLKIQPAELGDSAVYLCASSLSRDTGELFFGEGSRLTVL.

The rearrangement links TRBV5-1 to TRBJ1-1, with 7 bases aligning to TRBD1. After removal of 6 bases from V and 4 bases from J, the junction contained 6 bases not matched to a gene. The CDR3 runs 13 residues. Germline V gene lookup returns CDR1 SGHRS and CDR2 YFSETQ. As DNA, the CDR3 is TGCGCCAGCACAGCCCCAGGGGGCACTGAAGCTTTCTTT. This sequence encodes CASTAPGGTEAFF. Complete variable domain (other parts from reference TRBV5-1 and TRBJ1-1): KAGVTQTPRYLIKTRGQQVTLSCSPISGHRSVSWYQQTPGQGLQFLFEYFSETQRNKGNFPGRFSGRQFSNSRSEMNVSTLELGDSALYLCASTAPGGTEAFFGQGTRLTVV.

The CDR3 reads CASSGSWDTNYEQYF. CDR3 sequence (DNA): TGTGCCAGTAGTGGATCCTGGGACACCAACTACGAGCAGTACTTC. The chain recombines TRBV19 with TRBJ2-7; TRBD1 is a possible D gene (6 bases). V was pared by 5 bases and J by 3 bases, with 17 bases between. The CDR3 length is 15 residues. Germline assignment: CDR1 LNHDA and CDR2 SQIVND (reference sequence).

The rearrangement uses TRBV5-6 and TRBJ1-3, with 11 bases matching TRBD1. This CDR3 spans 15 amino acids. Trimming took 4 bases from V and 6 from J; bases not matched to a gene: 6. Per the germline V gene, CDR1 is SGHDT and CDR2 is YYEEEE. DNA of the CDR3: TGTGCCAGCAGCCCACGGACAGGGGGCCAAAACACCATATATTTT. Translating it yields CASSPRTGGQNTIYF.

The chain carries TRBV7-2 and TRBJ1-1; 9 bases agree with TRBD1. CDR3 length: 18 residues. The germline gives CDR1 SGHTA, CDR2 FQGNSA. V was pared by 1 base and J by 0 bases, with 9 bases of the junction left unmatched. The CDR3 nucleotides are TGTGCCAGCAGCTTAGTGTGGACAGGGGCGGGGATGAACACTGAAGCTTTCTTT. It yields the protein CASSLVWTGAGMNTEAFF. The full variable domain, in which reference TRBV7-2 and TRBJ1-1 provide the parts outside the CDR3, is GAGVSQSPSNKVTEKGKDVELRCDPISGHTALYWYRQSLGQGLEFLIYFQGNSAPDKSGLPSDRFSAERTGGSVSTLTIQRTQQEDSAVYLCASSLVWTGAGMNTEAFFGQGTRLTVV.